This T cell receptor (beta chain) is drawn from a study of control samples from healthy donors and cancer patients. Generated by immunoSEQ multiplex PCR, the TCRdb table keeps only in-frame clones and is missing some. The data contain tens of thousands of clones, 91% of them singletons. Germline CDR1 reads MDHEN; CDR2 reads SYDVKM. The CDR3 extends over 15 amino acids. The ends lost 8 bases at V and 8 bases at J; junction bases unmatched: 12. The TCR comes from a young man in good health. The chain recombines TRBV28 with TRBJ1-2; 12 bases line up with TRBD1. Sequenced: blood. DNA of the CDR3: TGTGCCAGCGACCCAAAGGGACAGGGGGCGCGAGGCTACACCTTC. Protein product: CASDPKGQGARGYTF.